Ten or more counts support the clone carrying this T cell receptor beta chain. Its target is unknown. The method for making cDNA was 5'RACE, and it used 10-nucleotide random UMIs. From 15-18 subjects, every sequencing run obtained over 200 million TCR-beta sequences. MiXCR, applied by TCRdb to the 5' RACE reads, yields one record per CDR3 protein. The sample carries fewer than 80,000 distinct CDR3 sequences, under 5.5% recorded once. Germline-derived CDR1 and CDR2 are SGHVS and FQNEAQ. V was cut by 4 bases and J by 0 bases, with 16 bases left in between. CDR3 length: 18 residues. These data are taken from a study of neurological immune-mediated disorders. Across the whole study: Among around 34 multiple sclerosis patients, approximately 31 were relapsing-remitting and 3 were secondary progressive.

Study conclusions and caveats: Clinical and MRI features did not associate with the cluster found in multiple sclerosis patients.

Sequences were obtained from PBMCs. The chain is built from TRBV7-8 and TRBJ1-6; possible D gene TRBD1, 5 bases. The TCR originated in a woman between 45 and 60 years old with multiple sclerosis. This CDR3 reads CASSSRDGGSSYNSPLHF. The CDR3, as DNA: TGTGCCAGCAGCTCGAGGGACGGAGGGAGCTCCTATAATTCACCCCTCCACTTT.